This paragraph covers one TCR beta chain sequence. Its antigen target is currently unknown. No per-base quality is available; no much larger clone lies one base away. The record originates from a study of cytomegalovirus exposure and HLA in healthy donors (dated by TCRdb to the late 2010s). Study-wide context: In an earlier analysis of fewer than 750 of the donors, approximately 260 Gb of sequence data and 90 million to 130 million unique TCR beta sequences from about 179 million T cells were reported. An early release that covered roughly 600 HLA-typed donors contained approximately 300 gigabases of sequencing data and approximately 85 million unique TCR sequences. The genetic ancestry cluster associated with self-reported Caucasian donors included 81% of the roughly 360 genotyped donors. The study aimed to test whether cataloging public T cell receptors could reveal signatures of past pathogen exposure. The study profiled the T cell repertoires of under 850 subjects by immunosequencing and related them to cytomegalovirus serostatus. A separate validation cohort of roughly 130 different subjects was used in addition to the approximately 700-subject first cohort. The study combined high-throughput TCR immunosequencing, statistical association of individual TCRs with disease status, and machine learning to predict cytomegalovirus infection status. A later analysis re-examined previously published TCR beta repertoires from 500 to 700 donors and added high-resolution HLA genotyping to investigate patterns of TCR occurrence. The later analysis used no new phenotypic data to find candidate immune exposures, relying instead on TCR beta sequences and their occurrence across donors. In an earlier analysis of a few hundred of the donors, high-throughput TCR beta sequencing was used to judge whether each TCR beta V gene segment behaved as functional or pseudogenic. Donor age, sex, ethnicity and CMV serostatus were collected together with the repertoire data. Genome-wide SNP genotypes for about 60% of the roughly 670 donors were used in a later genetic analysis, which treated that subset as a discovery cohort. Every discovery cohort repertoire had been produced on one sequencing platform. Both class I and class II loci were covered by HLA typing, at four-digit resolution. The number of typed donors differed by locus: about 620-640 for A, B, C, DRB1 and DQB1; approximately 520 for DQA1; 606 for DPA1; and roughly 450 for DPB1. Roughly five DR-DQ haplotypes were handled as single units for association and clustering because linkage in the cohort was strong. Among 398 genotyped donors of the cohort, an average of roughly 240,000 unique TCR beta nucleotide sequences were sequenced per donor, roughly 18% of them non-productive. Paper-wide results and their limitations: Because counts were too low, 15 to 20 rarely observed V segments, including chromosome 9 orphons, were excluded from the earlier analysis of fewer than 650 of the donors. In this cohort, only TCR beta chains were sequenced, and detectable features were limited by the absence of alpha or paired-chain data. Because HLA typing was unavailable for some donors at each locus, only the typed subset was used in association tests. The study gave a list of about 150 TCR beta chains associated with cytomegalovirus. A further reported finding was that TCR beta sequences accurately predicted the HLA-A and HLA-B alleles for most subjects in the first cohort. Some IMGT-functional V segments, including TRBV6-2 and TRBV6-3, could not be told apart with the 87-base-pair reads, so those segments were excluded. The sequencing pipeline was judged likely to have produced a cluster of highly shared sequence variants as a technical artifact. According to a later analysis, most CMV-associated TCR beta chains appeared to be HLA-restricted, and the HLA associations seemed to be driven largely by CMV exposure. Linkage disequilibrium might explain the correlated functional status among segregating V segments, but an unknown experimental factor could not be ruled out. In vitro tests confirmed that a few of the cytomegalovirus-associated TCR beta chains recognize cytomegalovirus antigens. Assigning TCR associations to individual alleles was difficult when HLA alleles, especially DR and DQ, strongly co-occurred. In a later analysis, around 17,000 TCR beta sequences were associated with specific HLA alleles at a false discovery rate of 0.05. It was suggested by the authors that the approach could potentially be generalized to other disease states and immunological phenotypes. According to a later analysis, TCR association rates differed among HLA loci, with DRB1 alleles showing the most associated TCRs and HLA-C alleles showing the fewest. In a later analysis, HLA-associated TCR beta chains showed more clonal expansion and lower generation probabilities than non-associated chains that were equally common. Sequencing depth was assumed to be roughly uniform across donors in the presence/absence analyses, though that assumption may not hold. Several of the top co-occurrence clusters appeared to be linked to parvovirus B19, influenza, CMV and Epstein-Barr virus, according to a later analysis. The classifier was reported to diagnose cytomegalovirus status with high specificity and sensitivity in both the original cohort and the validation cohort. For the cohort, immune exposure information was limited to CMV serostatus. An earlier analysis of around 500 of the donors showed that most TCR beta V segments appeared in productive rearrangements either about 90% or about 30% of the time, which broadly matched IMGT annotations. According to a later genetic analysis, donors in an Asian-associated ancestry cluster had fewer N-insertions in productive TCRs than the approximately 630-donor mean. An association between a missense DCLRE1C variant and V-gene and J-gene trimming of TCR beta chains was found in a later genetic analysis and replicated in an independent cohort. While some public TCRs were present in many individuals, most TCR sequences turned up only very rarely across donors.

The CDR3 has 14 amino acids, counting the end cysteine and phenylalanine. Only the CDR3 DNA stays, 42 bases, in frame from base 1. V sheds 4 bases and J sheds 1 base, leaving 10 bases between their ends. CDR1 MDHEN and CDR2 SYDVKM were looked up in the germline V gene. The library was produced with the immunoSEQ multiplex PCR assay. For the multiplex PCR, a mixture combining 60 forward primers for TCR Vbeta segments and 13 reverse primers for TCR Jbeta segments was used. A multiplex PCR assay on genomic DNA amplified the CDR3 region of rearranged TCR beta genes. The amplified TCR beta libraries were sequenced on the Illumina HiSeq System as 87-base-pair reads. Turning to the authors' computational methods: A later analysis counted about 76 million unique TCR beta chains across the 670 or so repertoires, and around 12 million of these chains were shared by at least two donors. To remove PCR and sequencing errors, raw reads were error-corrected and collapsed into unique sequences using a nearest-neighbor algorithm that merged closely related sequences. Alignment of CDR3 sequences to IMGT reference sequences was used to assign V, D and J gene segments. For a sequence to be retained, a match of at least six nucleotides was required to both a V gene segment and a J gene segment. A rearrangement counted as productive if the CDR3 had no stop codons and remained in frame with V and J, and every other rearrangement counted as non-productive. CDR3 was defined according to IMGT convention as the region running from the second conserved V-encoded cysteine to the conserved J-encoded phenylalanine. The earlier analysis of about 500 of the donors excluded sequences that lacked an unambiguous match to a single V gene segment. An earlier analysis of several hundred of the donors classified V segments as functional when productive rearrangements were above 56.7% and as segregating when the standard deviation between donors was above 5%. A statistical classification framework was built for diagnosing cytomegalovirus status from the catalog of TCR beta chain sequences. A later analysis assigned V and J genes by comparing TCR nucleotide sequences with IMGT/GENE-DB human TR gene sequences. The TCRdist pipeline was used in a later analysis to assign CDR3 sequences and most-parsimonious VDJ recombination scenarios. In a later analysis, each TCR beta chain was defined by its CDR3 amino acid sequence together with its V-gene family, and reads without a unique V-gene family were excluded. As a way to deal with suspected cross-contamination and a sequencing artifact, a later analysis dropped 450 to 700 nucleotide sequences that were highly shared and had low generation probability. For each public chain, a later analysis derived a clonal expansion index from normalized ranks of inferred template counts within each repertoire. In a later analysis, generation probabilities were computed using a VDJ recombination model fitted to out-of-frame rearrangements, and the results were checked against IGoR. In a later analysis, TCR-TCR, TCR-HLA and TCR-CMV co-occurrence was scored with hypergeometric tests, and a repertoire-size bias correction was applied to TCR pairs. A later analysis estimated false discovery rates by permuting HLA or CMV assignments 20 times. In a later analysis, co-occurring TCRs were grouped with DBSCAN, and TCRdist sequence similarity was added when clustering was performed within HLA-allele-positive subsets. Repertoires with fewer than 30,000 or more than 120,000 public chains were left out of co-occurrence clustering, as were several repertoires with anomalous nucleotide sharing. The source is immuneACCESS, and TCRdb retained only in-frame sequences with V and J called. Part of the clones is not carried over; for the studies checked, unresolved V genes explain less than half of this, and the remainder is unexplained. The D gene and trimming were derived from the DNA, and the V and J assignments and clone size from that table. The table for this sample lists roughly 140,000 clones; about four fifths of them were counted only once. The top ten hold roughly 6% of the sample.

The cohort comprised more than 550 healthy bone marrow donors. At the time of sampling, every cohort member was nominally healthy, though immune exposures that went unrecorded were likely present. The donor was CMV seropositive and was included in the group of almost 300 seropositive cohort members. A peripheral blood sample was collected from each donor, and TCR beta sequencing was performed on peripheral blood mononuclear cells. The Qiagen DNeasy Blood Extraction Kit was used to extract genomic DNA from the blood cell samples. The sequencing input was PBMCs. The chain links TRBV28 with TRBJ1-1, with the D gene not clear enough to name. The TCR was taken from a man between 45 and 60 years old in good health and CMV-seropositive. The DNA sequence is TGTGCCAGCAGTTCTCCCGGTACGAACACTGAAGCTTTCTTT. It specifies CASSSPGTNTEAFF.